These 8 T cell receptor beta chains were sequenced from one sample in a study of naive and memory T cell subsets. For blood and skin samples, reverse transcription used TCR alpha and beta constant primers. TCRdb reprocessed the UMI-ligation and nested PCR reads via MiXCR and lists one record per CDR3 protein. The sample records about 18,000 distinct CDR3 sequences, about a tenth being singletons. Treatment reported: skin biopsy from PPD injection site in Mantoux-positive individual. Input was roughly 1 to 1,100 ng of DNase-treated total RNA without cell sorting. The sequencing used skin, collected from a tuberculin skin test site. Receptor source: an adult in good health.

This clonotype was seen ten or more times. The DNA of the CDR3 is TGTGCCAGCAGTCTCGGGACCCGGGGCGAGCAGTACTTC. Protein: CASSLGTRGEQYF. The rearrangement links TRBV27 to TRBJ2-7; D possibly uses TRBD1 or TRBD2 (5 bases each). Germline lookup yields CDR1 MNHEY and CDR2 SMNVEV (reference sequence). V was clipped by 5 bases and J by 6 bases, with 14 bases between them. This CDR3 is 13 amino acids long.

Only a few counts were recorded for this clonotype. The chain joins TRBV7-2 to TRBJ2-1; D call uncertain. There are 14 residues in the CDR3. V lost 0 bases, J lost 7 bases, and 10 bases lay in between. Germline CDR1 and CDR2: SGHTA and FQGNSA. The CDR3 protein is CASSLAQNRNEQFF. The CDR3 bases are TGTGCCAGCAGCTTAGCTCAGAATAGAAATGAGCAGTTCTTC.

V is TRBV3-1 and J is TRBJ1-1; a possible D gene is TRBD1 (5 bases). Germline CDR1 LGHDT, CDR2 YNNKEL (reference sequence). The V and J ends lost 0 bases and 14 bases respectively, with 16 bases between them. The CDR3 totals 13 residues. The chain's CDR3 is CASSQENRGRGFF. For the CDR3, the DNA is TGTGCCAGCAGCCAAGAAAACCGGGGACGGGGCTTCTTT.

The chain combines TRBV7-2 with TRBJ1-5; 12 nucleotides line up with TRBD1. CDR3 length: 17 amino acids. V shed 1 base, J shed 4 bases, and the junction held 5 bases outside the gene matches. Germline CDR1 is SGHTA and CDR2 is FQGNSA. The CDR3 bases are TGTGCCAGCAGCTTAGGTTGGGACAGGGGGCTTAATCAGCCCCAGCATTTT. Translated: CASSLGWDRGLNQPQHF.

This clonotype was counted only a few times. The chain couples TRBV3-1 to TRBJ2-7, with 9 bases fitting TRBD2. Germline-derived CDR1 and CDR2 are LGHDT and YNNKEL (reference sequence). The CDR3 sequence is 17 residues long. Unmatched junction bases numbered 8, after V lost 0 bases and J lost 2 bases. CDR3 in DNA: TGTGCCAGCAGCCAAGATTGGCTAGCGGGGCGCACCTACGAGCAGTACTTC. Translation gives CASSQDWLAGRTYEQYF.

The table lists this clonotype with a few counts. The V gene is TRBV20-1, the J gene TRBJ1-3; unclear D gene. V was cut by 1 base and J by 1 base, with 11 bases left in between. The CDR3 loop spans 15 amino acids. CDR1 is DFQATT, CDR2 SNEGSKA, per germline (reference sequence). CDR3 bases: TGCAGTGCTAGAGGACACGGGATTTCTGGAAACACCATATATTTT. Amino acid sequence: CSARGHGISGNTIYF.

In this sample, this clonotype turned up many times. This sequence joins TRBV12-3 or TRBV12-4 and TRBJ2-3; the D is unclear. Trimming removed 4 bases from V and 6 bases from J, with 11 bases in between. This CDR3 contains 13 residues. CDR3 sequence: CASSYGDEDTQYF. The CDR3 bases are TGTGCCAGCAGTTACGGCGACGAGGATACGCAGTATTTT.

Turning to this clonotype: A much larger clone differs by one base, so this may be a read error. The chain is built from TRBV7-8 and TRBJ2-1, with TRBD2 identical over 9 bases. CDR3 length equals 17 residues. Germline CDR1 and CDR2: SGHVS and FQNEAQ. The J segment lost 6 bases and the V segment lost 2 bases, leaving 11 bases of the junction unmatched. The CDR3 coding sequence is TGTGCCAGCAGCTTAAGTTCTGGGACTAGCTCTAGCAATGAGCAGTTCTTC. It specifies CASSLSSGTSSSNEQFF.